Listed below are T cell receptor beta chains from one sample, sequenced in a study of shared clonotypes between healthy human individuals. Using immunoSEQ multiplex PCR, the repertoire was profiled, and TCRdb retains in-frame clones only, with some absent. The sample holds 2 million to 2.5 million clones, 85% to 95% seen once. The sample consisted of naive CD4+ T cells from PBMCs. These TCRs come from a man between 18 and 35 years old in good health. Some clones in this sample may be carry-over from other donors' samples. Both conserved end residues are part of each CDR3. A D gene is named only where the DNA matches it firmly. Size values are once, few and many counts, or a class for expanded clones, and some rows have none.

D gene	clone size	V gene	J gene	CDR3 DNA	CDR3 protein
-	-	TRBV18	TRBJ1-1	TGTGCCAGCTCACCGACCCCAAAGGACACTGAAGCTTTCTTT	CASSPTPKDTEAFF
-	few	TRBV7-9	TRBJ1-1	TGTGCCAGCAGCTATCGACAGATGAACACTGAAGCTTTCTTT	CASSYRQMNTEAFF
-	-	TRBV28	TRBJ1-1	TGTGCCAGCAGTCCGCCGCGCGGCAGGTTGAACACTGAAGCTTTCTTT	CASSPPRGRLNTEAFF
-	-	TRBV18	TRBJ2-1	TGTGCCAGCTCGCCCAGGGTCGCGGGTTCCTACAATGAGCAGTTCTTC	CASSPRVAGSYNEQFF
TRBD1	-	TRBV10-3	TRBJ2-1	TGTGCCATCAGTGAGGGACAGGGTTCCTACAATGAGCAGTTCTTC	CAISEGQGSYNEQFF
TRBD1	-	TRBV5-5	TRBJ1-2	TGTGCCAGCAGCTTGGTAGCACTAACAGGGGGCGGCTATGGCTACACCTTC	CASSLVALTGGGYGYTF
TRBD2	-	TRBV5-1	TRBJ2-1	TGCGCCAGCAGCTTGGAGGCTAGCGGGAAGGCGAGTAATGAGCAGTTCTTC	CASSLEASGKASNEQFF
-	few	TRBV5-6	TRBJ1-1	TGTGCCAGCAGCTTGTATAGGGGGAACACTGAAGCTTTCTTT	CASSLYRGNTEAFF
-	-	TRBV29-1	TRBJ2-4	TGCAGCGTTGAGGGGAATAGAGACATTCAGTACTTC	CSVEGNRDIQYF
-	-	TRBV10-1	TRBJ2-7	TGCGCCAGCAGTGATGGTGGTAGCGGTGGGCACGAGCAGTACTTC	CASSDGGSGGHEQYF
TRBD2	-	TRBV30	TRBJ2-3	TGTGCCTGGAGTGGTGGGACTAGCGGTGAACTCACAGATACGCAGTATTTT	CAWSGGTSGELTDTQYF
TRBD2	once	TRBV5-8	TRBJ2-5	TGTGCCAGCAGCGCTGGGACTAGCGGTCTGACCTACCAAGAGACCCAGTACTTC	CASSAGTSGLTYQETQYF
-	few	TRBV6-1	TRBJ1-5	TGTGCCAGCACCCCGCAGGGTGGCGTACCCCAGCATTTT	CASTPQGGVPQHF
TRBD2	-	TRBV11-2	TRBJ2-5	TGTGCCAGCAGCTGGCTGTCTAGCGGGAGTAGCCCCCAGTACTTC	CASSWLSSGSSPQYF
-	-	TRBV27	TRBJ2-5	TGTGCCAGCAGTTTATGGGGTATTGAGGCGGAGACCCAGTACTTC	CASSLWGIEAETQYF
TRBD1	-	TRBV28	TRBJ2-5	TGTGCCAGCAGTCCTCAGGGGGCGCGTAGAACCCAGTACTTC	CASSPQGARRTQYF
TRBD2	-	TRBV19	TRBJ2-5	TGTGCCAGTCGTCTAGCGGGAGGCCAAGAGACCCAGTACTTC	CASRLAGGQETQYF
TRBD1	-	TRBV4-3	TRBJ1-1	TGCGCCAGCAGCCACGGGACAGGGGGCACTGAAGCTTTCTTT	CASSHGTGGTEAFF
-	-	TRBV6-5	TRBJ2-2	TGTGCCAGCGAATCCCGACTAGGGAACACCGGGGAGCTGTTTTTT	CASESRLGNTGELFF
TRBD1	once	TRBV9	TRBJ1-4	TGTGCCAGCAGCACCCAGACAGGGGGCGTTGAAAAACTGTTTTTT	CASSTQTGGVEKLFF
-	-	TRBV28	TRBJ2-3	TGTGCCAGCTCCGTATTTGGAGATACGCAGTATTTT	CASSVFGDTQYF
TRBD2	once	TRBV29-1	TRBJ2-1	TGCAGCGTAGAACCGGGACTAGCGGATTCCTACAATGAGCAGTTCTTC	CSVEPGLADSYNEQFF
TRBD1	-	TRBV5-4	TRBJ1-5	TGTGCCAGCAGCATTGGACAGGGTGAAAATCAGCCCCAGCATTTT	CASSIGQGENQPQHF
-	-	TRBV18	TRBJ1-4	TGTGCCAGCTCACCACAGCCCGGGGATAATGAAAAACTGTTTTTT	CASSPQPGDNEKLFF
-	-	TRBV4-1	TRBJ1-5	TGCGCCAGCAGCCATGACGGTTATCAGCCCCAGCATTTT	CASSHDGYQPQHF
-	-	TRBV6-5	TRBJ1-5	TGTGCCAGCACCCAGCATGGAGGGTTGACTCAGCCCCAGCATTTT	CASTQHGGLTQPQHF
-	-	TRBV7-8	TRBJ2-1	TGTGCCAGCAGCCACACTCCTTACGGGGCCGATGAGCAGTTCTTC	CASSHTPYGADEQFF
TRBD1	-	TRBV5-1	TRBJ1-4	TGCGCCAGCAGCTTGACAGGGGTAGAAAAACTGTTTTTT	CASSLTGVEKLFF
-	-	TRBV2	TRBJ1-1	TGTGCCAGCAGCGCGTACACTGAAGCTTTCTTT	CASSAYTEAFF
-	-	TRBV5-6	TRBJ1-5	TGTGCCAGCAGCTTGGGCGGGGGTCAGCCCCAGCATTTT	CASSLGGGQPQHF
-	once	TRBV5-5	TRBJ1-2	TGTGCCAGCAGCTTGGAGCGCAGAACTAACTATGGCTACACCTTC	CASSLERRTNYGYTF
-	-	TRBV27	TRBJ2-1	TGTGCCAGCAGTTTCGACCAGCTATACAATGAGCAGTTCTTC	CASSFDQLYNEQFF
TRBD1	-	TRBV4-1	TRBJ1-1	TGCGCCAGCAGCCATCCCACCGGGACAGGGGTATCTGAAGCTTTCTTT	CASSHPTGTGVSEAFF
-	-	TRBV11-2	TRBJ2-2	TGTGCCAGCAGCCCTGGGGAGCCCACCGGGGAGCTGTTTTTT	CASSPGEPTGELFF